The 8 T cell receptor beta chains below all came from one sample that was sequenced in a study of blood T cells in healthy people across ages. The authors ran a second PCR of about 7 to 11 cycles using a sample-barcoded 5' primer and a J-beta primer mix. Each CDR3 protein gets one entry after TCRdb re-called the 5' RACE reads with MiXCR. Among fewer than 700,000 distinct CDR3 sequences listed, roughly 43% were seen once. Sequenced sample: blood. The receptor source for this set is a man older than 75 in good health.

V usage is TRBV20-1 and J usage is TRBJ2-4, with TRBD2 identical over 7 bases. J was trimmed by 3 bases and V by 5 bases; bases with no gene match: 7. CDR3 length: 14 residues. Germline V CDR1 and CDR2: DFQATT, SNEGSKA (reference sequence). CDR3 sequence: CSAPPGGGKNIQYF. The CDR3 DNA reads TGCAGTGCTCCTCCTGGGGGGGGCAAAAACATTCAGTACTTC.

The chain uses TRBV12-5 and TRBJ2-1, with 11 bases lining up with TRBD1. Germline V CDR1 and CDR2: LGHNT, FRNRAP. This CDR3 is built from 15 residues. The V gene end was trimmed by 6 bases and the J gene end by 6 bases; junction bases not matched to a gene: 7. CDR3 coding DNA: TGTGCTAGTGGGCGGACAGGGGGCAATGTCAATGAGCAGTTCTTC. Protein sequence: CASGRTGGNVNEQFF.

This clonotype has a handful of counts. J is TRBJ1-6 and V is TRBV12-3 or TRBV12-4; D may be TRBD1 (6 bases). V was cut by 5 bases and J by 7 bases, with 21 bases left in between. CDR3 size: 17 residues. This chain's CDR3 is CASSGGPLAAPNSPLHF. In DNA, the CDR3 is TGTGCCAGCAGTGGGGGGCCCTTGGCAGCGCCCAATTCACCCCTCCACTTT.

The chain combines TRBV11-2 with TRBJ2-3; the match to TRBD2 covers 8 bases. From germline, CDR1 is SGHAT and CDR2 FQNNGV. V was clipped by 3 bases and J by 4 bases; unmatched bases: 15. This CDR3 spans 18 amino acids. For the CDR3, the DNA is TGTGCCAGCAGCTTTGGCAGCGGGGGCCGATCCTACGCAGATACGCAGTATTTT. Protein: CASSFGSGGRSYADTQYF.

The CDR3 is CASSHFTGLTYEQYF. The CDR3 DNA follows: TGTGCCAGCAGCCACTTTACGGGGTTAACCTACGAGCAGTACTTC. V and J are TRBV6-2 or TRBV6-3 and TRBJ2-7; possible D gene TRBD2, 5 bases. V lost 6 bases and J lost 2, with 17 bases in between. Germline CDR1 and CDR2: MNHEY and SVGEGT. The CDR3 is 15 amino acids.

A remark on this clonotype: An end of the junction does not agree with germline; a read error may underlie this. V is TRBV9 and J is TRBJ1-1; maybe TRBD1 (5 bases). Germline lookup yields CDR1 SGDLS and CDR2 YYNGEE. CDR3 length: 15 amino acids. The CDR3 sequence is CVSSVDEGRYTEAFF. The CDR3 DNA follows: TGTGTCAGCAGCGTAGATGAGGGACGTTACACTGAAGCTTTCTTT.

The chain links TRBV18 to TRBJ1-1; 7 bases map to TRBD1. The length of the CDR3 is 15 residues. V dropped 1 base and J dropped 2; count of bases not matched to a gene: 4. CDR1 is KGHSH and CDR2 is LQKENI in the germline V gene. The CDR3 sequence is CASSPLSGGNTEAFF. CDR3 DNA sequence: TGTGCCAGCTCACCACTCTCAGGGGGTAACACTGAAGCTTTCTTT. Full variable domain (rest looked up from reference TRBV18 and TRBJ1-1): NAGVMQNPRHLVRRRGQEARLRCSPMKGHSHVYWYRQLPEEGLKFMVYLQKENIIDESGMPKERFSAEFPKEGPSILRIQQVVRGDSAAYFCASSPLSGGNTEAFFGQGTRLTVV.

This clonotype occurred a few times. The rearrangement uses TRBV6-1 and TRBJ1-1; D uncertain. CDR1 is MNHNS, CDR2 SASEGT, per germline. The germline V and J ends were trimmed by 4 bases and 1 base, with 7 bases remaining between them. This CDR3 is built from 13 residues. CDR3 coding DNA: TGTGCCAGCAGTGTATCAGCGAACACTGAAGCTTTCTTT. It specifies CASSVSANTEAFF.